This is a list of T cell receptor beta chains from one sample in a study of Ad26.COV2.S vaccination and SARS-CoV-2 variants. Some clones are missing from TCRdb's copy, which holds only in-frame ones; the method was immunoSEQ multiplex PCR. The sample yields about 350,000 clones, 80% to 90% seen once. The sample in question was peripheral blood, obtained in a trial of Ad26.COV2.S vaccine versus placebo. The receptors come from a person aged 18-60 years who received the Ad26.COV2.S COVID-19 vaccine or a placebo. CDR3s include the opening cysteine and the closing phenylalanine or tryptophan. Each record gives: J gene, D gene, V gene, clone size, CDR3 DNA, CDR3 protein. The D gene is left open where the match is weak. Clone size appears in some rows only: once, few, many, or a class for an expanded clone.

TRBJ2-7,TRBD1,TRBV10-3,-,TGTGCCATCAGTACCGGACAGGGGGCGGAAGAGCAGTACTTC,CAISTGQGAEEQYF
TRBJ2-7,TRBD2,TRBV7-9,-,TGTGCCAGCAGCCTCCGAGAGCGGGAGTGGAACGAGCAGTACTTC,CASSLREREWNEQYF
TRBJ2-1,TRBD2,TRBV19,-,TGTGCCAGTAGTCGGGGCGGGGGCTACAATGAGCAGTTCTTC,CASSRGGGYNEQFF
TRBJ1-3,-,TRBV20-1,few,TGCAGTGCTAATGAGCAGGGCTCTGGAAACACCATATATTTT,CSANEQGSGNTIYF
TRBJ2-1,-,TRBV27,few,TGTGCCAGCAGTACGACAGACTACAATGAGCAGTTCTTC,CASSTTDYNEQFF
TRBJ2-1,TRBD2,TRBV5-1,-,TGCGCCAGCAGCTTGTTGGGACTAGCGGCGGGGAATGAGCAGTTCTTC,CASSLLGLAAGNEQFF
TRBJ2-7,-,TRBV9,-,TGTGCCAGCAGCGCATTTGGGGCCAGCTCCTACGAGCAGTACTTC,CASSAFGASSYEQYF
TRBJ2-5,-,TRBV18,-,TGTGCCAGCTCACCAATGGAGACCCAGTACTTC,CASSPMETQYF
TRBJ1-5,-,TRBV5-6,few,TGTGCCAGCAGCCCGCAGGGGAACAATCAGCCCCAGCATTTT,CASSPQGNNQPQHF
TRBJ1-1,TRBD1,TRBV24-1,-,TGTGCCACCAGTGAAGGGGGACAGGGAAGAATGAACACTGAAGCTTTCTTT,CATSEGGQGRMNTEAFF
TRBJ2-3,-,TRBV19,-,TGTGCCATCGGGCCTGGGTTCACAGATACGCAGTATTTT,CAIGPGFTDTQYF
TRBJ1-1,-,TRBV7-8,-,TGTGCCAGCAGCTTGGAGGACTCAGGGGTGAACACTGAAGCTTTCTTT,CASSLEDSGVNTEAFF
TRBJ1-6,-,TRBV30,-,TGTGCCTGGAGTGGGGCCGCTTATTCACCCCTCCACTTT,CAWSGAAYSPLHF
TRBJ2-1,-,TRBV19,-,TGTGCCAGTGATCCGGGATTCCCCTACAATGAGCAGTTCTTC,CASDPGFPYNEQFF
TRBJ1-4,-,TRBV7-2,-,TGTGCCAGCAGCCCCGGCGGCTTTAATGAAAAACTGTTTTTT,CASSPGGFNEKLFF
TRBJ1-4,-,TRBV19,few,TGTGCCAGTAGTATCGGGACGTTTAATGAAAAACTGTTTTTT,CASSIGTFNEKLFF
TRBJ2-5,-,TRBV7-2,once,TGTGCCAGCAGCTTAGCGCGGAACCAAGAGACCCAGTACTTC,CASSLARNQETQYF
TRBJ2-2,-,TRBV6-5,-,TGTGCCAGCAGTTACGTCATCACCGGGGAGCTGTTTTTT,CASSYVITGELFF
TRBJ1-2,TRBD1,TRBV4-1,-,TGCGCCAGCAAAGCACCTTTAGGACAGGGCCCTAACTATGGCTACACCTTC,CASKAPLGQGPNYGYTF
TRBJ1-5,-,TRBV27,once,TGTGCCAGCAGTTTGGCGGGCAATCAGCCCCAGCATTTT,CASSLAGNQPQHF
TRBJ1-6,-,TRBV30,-,TGTGCCTGGAGTGTAAGGGGTTCCTATAATTCACCCCTCCACTTT,CAWSVRGSYNSPLHF
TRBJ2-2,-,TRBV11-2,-,TGTGCCAGCAGCGAAGCTAACACCGGGGAGCTGTTTTTT,CASSEANTGELFF
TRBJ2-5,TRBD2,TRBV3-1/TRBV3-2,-,TGTGCCAGCATCGTTAGCGGGGGAGAGGAGACCCAGTACTTC,CASIVSGGEETQYF
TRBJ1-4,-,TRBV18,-,TGTGCCAGTATTGGGACGGGAGAAAAACTGTTTTTT,CASIGTGEKLFF
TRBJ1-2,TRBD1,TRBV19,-,TGTGCCAGTAGCCACATACAGGGGGCCGATGGCTACACCTTC,CASSHIQGADGYTF
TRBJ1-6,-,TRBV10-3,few,TGTGCCATCAGTGGGGCAGCATCACCCCTCCACTTT,CAISGAASPLHF
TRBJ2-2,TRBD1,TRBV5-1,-,TGCGCCAGCAGCCCAGGACAGGGCATGGACGGGGAGCTGTTTTTT,CASSPGQGMDGELFF
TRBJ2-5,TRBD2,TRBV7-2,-,TGTGCCAGCAGCTTGGGGCTAGCGGGTCAGGAGACCCAGTACTTC,CASSLGLAGQETQYF